Reported below is one T cell receptor (beta chain). The V and J ends lost 5 bases and 9 bases, in that order; junction bases with no gene match: 3. CDR3 length equals 11 residues. Per the germline V gene, CDR1 is MNHNY and CDR2 is SVGAGI (reference sequence). This entry belongs to a study of blood T cell repertoires in COVID-19. At the level of the study: Sites in the United States, Italy and Spain provided acute and convalescent COVID-19 samples. Nucleic acid was either cDNA or gDNA, and it came from T cells, B-cell-depleted T cells, or PBMCs.

The authors' processing: Reference gene primer amplification gave estimated nucleated cell counts. Measured with immunoSEQ multiplex PCR; TCRdb has only the in-frame clones, and not every one. That table supplies the V and J calls and clone size; D and trimming were determined from the DNA. The sample lists 200,000 to 300,000 clones; roughly 84% were seen once. Sequencing used peripheral blood. The gene calls are TRBV6-6 and TRBJ1-1, with 7 bases identical to TRBD1. The TCR originated in a man in his sixties with acute or convalescent COVID-19. The CDR3: CASSRQGKAFF. DNA of the CDR3: TGTGCCAGCAGTCGACAGGGAAAAGCTTTCTTT.